Each of the 10 T cell receptor beta chains below was sequenced from the same sample in a study of T cell repertoires in cytomegalovirus infection. Each CDR3 protein gets one entry after TCRdb re-called the reads with MiXCR. The top ten hold under 30% of the sample, which has about 160,000 distinct CDR3 sequences, about a fifth seen once. Their target antigens are unknown. The sample was CD8+ T cells from cultured PBMCs, taken from culture after CMV antigen stimulation. These receptors all stem from a human donor in good health (CMV status not recorded). Some clones in this sample may be carry-over from other donors' samples.

This clonotype has only a few counts. The chain joins TRBV6-1 to TRBJ2-1, with D uncertain. CDR3 length: 16 amino acids. Trimming stripped 2 bases from V and 0 bases from J, with 11 bases between. Germline CDR1 is MNHNS and CDR2 is SASEGT. CDR3 DNA: TGTGCCAGCAGTGAATATAAGGGTAGCTCCTACAATGAGCAGTTCTTC. Protein: CASSEYKGSSYNEQFF.

The chain has TRBV12-3 or TRBV12-4 and TRBJ1-5; weak D call: TRBD1 (6 bases). Trimming left V 4 bases short and J 4 bases short, with 11 bases between. The CDR3 has 14 amino acids. The CDR3 DNA reads as TGTGCCAGCAGTTGGGCAGGGGCAAATCAGCCCCAGCATTTT. It yields the protein CASSWAGANQPQHF.

This clonotype was recorded a few times. The gene calls are TRBV7-9 and TRBJ2-5; possibly TRBD1 or TRBD2 for D (5 bases each). V was shortened by 5 bases and J by 5 bases, with 18 bases between the two germline ends. Germline V gene lookup returns CDR1 SEHNR and CDR2 FQNEAQ (reference sequence). CDR3 length: 15 residues. The CDR3 reads CASSDPGRPLETQYF. The CDR3 DNA is TGTGCCAGCAGCGACCCGGGACGCCCCCTGGAGACCCAGTACTTC.

This clonotype was recorded a few times. The chain joins TRBV7-8 to TRBJ2-1; 8 bases are shared with TRBD1. J was trimmed by 4 bases and V by 0 bases; bases with no gene match: 5. The CDR3 length is 16 residues. Germline V gives CDR1 SGHVS, CDR2 FQNEAQ. CDR3 protein: CASSLAGQAIYNEQFF. CDR3 bases: TGTGCCAGCAGCTTAGCGGGACAGGCTATTTACAATGAGCAGTTCTTC.

This clonotype was seen a handful of times. The chain is built from TRBV19 and TRBJ1-6; 7 bases are a match to TRBD1. J lost 8 bases, V lost 1 base, and 8 bases had no gene match. Looked up from germline, CDR1 is LNHDA and CDR2 is SQIVND (reference sequence). This CDR3 is built from 16 residues. CDR3 DNA: TGTGCCAGTAGTATAGCGACAGGGAGAATTCATTCACCCCTCCACTTT. Translated, it gives CASSIATGRIHSPLHF.

The chain joins TRBV7-2 to TRBJ2-7, with 12 nucleotides matching TRBD2. The CDR3 extends over 15 amino acids. Looked up from germline, CDR1 is SGHTA and CDR2 is FQGNSA. V was pared by 5 bases and J by 3 bases, with 5 bases of the junction left unmatched. CDR3 loop: CASSPELAGGYEQYF. CDR3 DNA sequence: TGTGCCAGCAGCCCAGAACTAGCGGGGGGCTACGAGCAGTACTTC. Full variable domain (missing parts from reference TRBV7-2 and TRBJ2-7): GAGVSQSPSNKVTEKGKDVELRCDPISGHTALYWYRQSLGQGLEFLIYFQGNSAPDKSGLPSDRFSAERTGGSVSTLTIQRTQQEDSAVYLCASSPELAGGYEQYFGPGTRLTVT.

The chain has TRBV19 and TRBJ1-1; D is unclear. Trimming removed 3 bases from V and 2 bases from J, with 10 bases in between. This CDR3 contains 14 residues. Germline lookup yields CDR1 LNHDA and CDR2 SQIVND (reference sequence). The CDR3 DNA sequence: TGTGCCAGTAGTATCTACAGAGACAACACTGAAGCTTTCTTT. It yields the protein CASSIYRDNTEAFF. The full variable domain, rest sourced from reference TRBV19 and TRBJ1-1, is DGGITQSPKYLFRKEGQNVTLSCEQNLNHDAMYWYRQDPGQGLRLIYYSQIVNDFQKGDIAEGYSVSREKKESFPLTVTSAQKNPTAFYLCASSIYRDNTEAFFGQGTRLTVV.

J is TRBJ2-7 and V is TRBV27; 8 nucleotides align to TRBD1. The CDR3 length is 15 residues. V lost 5 bases, J lost 3 bases, and 9 bases stayed unmatched. Germline V lookup: CDR1 MNHEY, CDR2 SMNVEV (reference sequence). Here the CDR3 reads CASSMARTGGYEQYF. CDR3 DNA sequence: TGTGCCAGCAGTATGGCGCGTACAGGGGGCTACGAGCAGTACTTC.

This clonotype was counted only a few times. The J gene is TRBJ2-1, the V gene TRBV6-1; 7 bases line up with TRBD2. The germline gives CDR1 MNHNS, CDR2 SASEGT. The CDR3 totals 15 residues. The V segment lost 1 base and the J segment 7 bases; nucleotides outside the gene matches: 7. As DNA, the CDR3 is TGTGCCAGCAGTGAAGGGCGGGGGTTGGGGAATGAGCAGTTCTTC. This gives the protein CASSEGRGLGNEQFF.

The chain links TRBV11-2 to TRBJ1-1, with D uncertain. The germline gives CDR1 SGHAT, CDR2 FQNNGV. This CDR3 contains 15 residues. Deletions cut 1 base from V and 7 bases from J, with 16 bases between. The CDR3 region has the DNA TGTGCCAGCAGCTTAGCCCAGCGCAAGAAGGTTGAAGCTTTCTTT. It codes for CASSLAQRKKVEAFF.